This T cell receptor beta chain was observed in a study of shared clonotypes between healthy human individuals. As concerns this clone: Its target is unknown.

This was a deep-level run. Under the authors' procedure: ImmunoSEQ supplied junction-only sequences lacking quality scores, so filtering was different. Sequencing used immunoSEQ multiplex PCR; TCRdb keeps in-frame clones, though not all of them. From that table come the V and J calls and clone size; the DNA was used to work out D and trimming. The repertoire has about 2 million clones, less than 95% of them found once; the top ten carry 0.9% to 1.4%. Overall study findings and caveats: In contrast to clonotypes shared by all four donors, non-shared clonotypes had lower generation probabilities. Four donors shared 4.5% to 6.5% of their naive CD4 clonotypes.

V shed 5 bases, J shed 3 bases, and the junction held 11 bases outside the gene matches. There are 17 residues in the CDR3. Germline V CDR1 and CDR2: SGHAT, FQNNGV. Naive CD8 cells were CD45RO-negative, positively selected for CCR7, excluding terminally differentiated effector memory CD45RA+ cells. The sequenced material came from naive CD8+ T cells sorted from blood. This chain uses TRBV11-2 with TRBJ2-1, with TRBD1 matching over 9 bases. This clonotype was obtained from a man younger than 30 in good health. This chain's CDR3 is CASSGRPGQGNYNEQFF. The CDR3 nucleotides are TGTGCCAGCAGCGGACGGCCGGGACAGGGCAACTACAATGAGCAGTTCTTC.